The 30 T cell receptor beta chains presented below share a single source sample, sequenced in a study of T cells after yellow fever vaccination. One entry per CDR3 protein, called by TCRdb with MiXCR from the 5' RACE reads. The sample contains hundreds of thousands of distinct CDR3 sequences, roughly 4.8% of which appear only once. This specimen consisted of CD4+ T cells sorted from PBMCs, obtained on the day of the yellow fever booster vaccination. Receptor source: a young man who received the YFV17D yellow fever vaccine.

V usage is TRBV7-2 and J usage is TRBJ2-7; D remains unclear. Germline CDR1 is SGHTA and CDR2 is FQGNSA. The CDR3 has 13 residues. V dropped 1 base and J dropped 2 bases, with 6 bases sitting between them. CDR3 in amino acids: CASSLVETYEQYF. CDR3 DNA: TGTGCCAGCAGCTTAGTCGAAACCTACGAGCAGTACTTC. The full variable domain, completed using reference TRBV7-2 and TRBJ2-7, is GAGVSQSPSNKVTEKGKDVELRCDPISGHTALYWYRQSLGQGLEFLIYFQGNSAPDKSGLPSDRFSAERTGGSVSTLTIQRTQQEDSAVYLCASSLVETYEQYFGPGTRLTVT.

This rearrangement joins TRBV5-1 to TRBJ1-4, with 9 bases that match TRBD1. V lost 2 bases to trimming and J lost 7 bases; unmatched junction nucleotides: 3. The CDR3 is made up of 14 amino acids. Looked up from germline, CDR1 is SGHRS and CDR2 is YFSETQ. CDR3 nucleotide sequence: TGCGCCAGCAGCTTCACAGGGGGCGGTGAAAAACTGTTTTTT. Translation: CASSFTGGGEKLFF.

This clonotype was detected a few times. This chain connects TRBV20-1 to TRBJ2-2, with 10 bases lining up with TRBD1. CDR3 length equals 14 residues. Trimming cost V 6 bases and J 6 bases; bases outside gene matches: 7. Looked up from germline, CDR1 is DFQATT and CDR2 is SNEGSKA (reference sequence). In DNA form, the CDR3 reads TGCAGTGCGGGGCCGGGACAGGGGCCCGGGGAGCTGTTTTTT. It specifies CSAGPGQGPGELFF.

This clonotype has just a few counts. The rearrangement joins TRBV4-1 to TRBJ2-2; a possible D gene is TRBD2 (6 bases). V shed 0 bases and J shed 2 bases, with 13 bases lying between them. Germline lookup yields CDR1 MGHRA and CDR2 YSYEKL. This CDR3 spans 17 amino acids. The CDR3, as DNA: TGCGCCAGCAGCCAAGATTCCAGCGGGCTAAACACCGGGGAGCTGTTTTTT. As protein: CASSQDSSGLNTGELFF.

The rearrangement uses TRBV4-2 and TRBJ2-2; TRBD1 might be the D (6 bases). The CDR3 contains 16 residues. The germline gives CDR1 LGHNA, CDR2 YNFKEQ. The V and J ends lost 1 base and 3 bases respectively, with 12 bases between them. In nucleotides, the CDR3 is TGTGCCAGCAGCCAAGGGGGGACATCTGACACCGGGGAGCTGTTTTTT. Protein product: CASSQGGTSDTGELFF.

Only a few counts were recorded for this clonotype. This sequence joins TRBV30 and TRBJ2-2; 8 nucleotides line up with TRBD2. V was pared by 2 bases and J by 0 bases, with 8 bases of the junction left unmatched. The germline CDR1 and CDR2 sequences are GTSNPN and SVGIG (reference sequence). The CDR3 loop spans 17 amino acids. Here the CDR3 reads CAWSKRLASTNTGELFF. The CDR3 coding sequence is TGTGCCTGGAGTAAAAGACTAGCGAGCACGAACACCGGGGAGCTGTTTTTT.

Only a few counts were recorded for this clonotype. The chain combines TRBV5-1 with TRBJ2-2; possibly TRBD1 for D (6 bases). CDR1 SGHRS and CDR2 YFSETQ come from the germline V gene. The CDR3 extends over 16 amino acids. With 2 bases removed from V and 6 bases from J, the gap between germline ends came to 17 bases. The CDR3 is CASSLNPAGEAGELFF. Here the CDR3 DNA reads TGCGCCAGCAGCTTAAATCCGGCAGGGGAAGCCGGGGAGCTGTTTTTT. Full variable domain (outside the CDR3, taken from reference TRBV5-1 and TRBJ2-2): KAGVTQTPRYLIKTRGQQVTLSCSPISGHRSVSWYQQTPGQGLQFLFEYFSETQRNKGNFPGRFSGRQFSNSRSEMNVSTLELGDSALYLCASSLNPAGEAGELFFGEGSRLTVL.

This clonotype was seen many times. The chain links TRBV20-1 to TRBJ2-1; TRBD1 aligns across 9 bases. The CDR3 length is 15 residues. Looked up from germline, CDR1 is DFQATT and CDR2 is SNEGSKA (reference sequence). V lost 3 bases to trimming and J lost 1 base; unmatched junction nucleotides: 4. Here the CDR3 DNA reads TGCAGTGCTAGGAACAGGGGGCTGTCCTACAATGAGCAGTTCTTC. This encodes CSARNRGLSYNEQFF.

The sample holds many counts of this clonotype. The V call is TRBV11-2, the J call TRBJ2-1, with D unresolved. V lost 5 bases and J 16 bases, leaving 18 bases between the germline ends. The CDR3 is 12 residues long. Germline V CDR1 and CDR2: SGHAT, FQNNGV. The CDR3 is CASSNSGPAPFF. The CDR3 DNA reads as TGTGCCAGCAGCAACTCCGGACCCGCTCCCTTCTTC.

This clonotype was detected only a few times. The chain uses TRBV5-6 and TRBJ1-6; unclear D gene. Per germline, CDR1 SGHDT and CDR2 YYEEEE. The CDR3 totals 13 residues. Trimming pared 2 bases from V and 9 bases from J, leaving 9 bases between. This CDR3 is CASSLPGISPLHF. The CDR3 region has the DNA TGTGCCAGCAGCTTACCGGGAATTTCACCCCTCCACTTT.

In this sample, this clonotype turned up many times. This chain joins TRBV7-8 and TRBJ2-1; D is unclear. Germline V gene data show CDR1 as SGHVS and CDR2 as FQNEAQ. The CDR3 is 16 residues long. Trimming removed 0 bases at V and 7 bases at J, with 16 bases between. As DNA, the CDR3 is TGTGCCAGCAGCTTAGCGTATAGGGCCGCCCAGAATGAGCAGTTCTTC. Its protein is CASSLAYRAAQNEQFF.

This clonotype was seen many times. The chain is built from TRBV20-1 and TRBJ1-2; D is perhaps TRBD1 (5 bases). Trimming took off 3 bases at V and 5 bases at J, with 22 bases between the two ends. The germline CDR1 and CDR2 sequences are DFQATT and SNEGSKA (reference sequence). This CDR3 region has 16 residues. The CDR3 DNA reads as TGCAGTGCTAGGGGCCTGGGAGGGGCGATTTTGTATGGCTACACCTTC. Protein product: CSARGLGGAILYGYTF.

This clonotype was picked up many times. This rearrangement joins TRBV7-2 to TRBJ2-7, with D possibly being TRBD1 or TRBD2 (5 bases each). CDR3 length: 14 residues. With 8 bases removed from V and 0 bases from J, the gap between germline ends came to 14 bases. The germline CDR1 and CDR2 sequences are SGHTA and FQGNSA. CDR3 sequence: CASSPSGHSYEQYF. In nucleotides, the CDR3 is TGTGCCAGCTCCCCCAGCGGACACTCCTACGAGCAGTACTTC.

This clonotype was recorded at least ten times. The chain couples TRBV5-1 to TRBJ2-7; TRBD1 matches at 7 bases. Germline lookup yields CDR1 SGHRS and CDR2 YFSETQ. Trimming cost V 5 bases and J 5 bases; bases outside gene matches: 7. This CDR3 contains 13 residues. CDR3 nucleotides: TGCGCCAGCAGGGACAGGACAAAACACGAGCAGTACGTC. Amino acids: CASRDRTKHEQYV.

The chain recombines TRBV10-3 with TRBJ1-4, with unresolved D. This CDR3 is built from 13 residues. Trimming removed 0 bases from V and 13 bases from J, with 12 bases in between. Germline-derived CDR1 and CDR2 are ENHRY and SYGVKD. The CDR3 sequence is CAISESIPPRLFF. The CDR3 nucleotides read TGTGCCATCAGTGAGTCTATACCGCCTCGACTGTTTTTT.

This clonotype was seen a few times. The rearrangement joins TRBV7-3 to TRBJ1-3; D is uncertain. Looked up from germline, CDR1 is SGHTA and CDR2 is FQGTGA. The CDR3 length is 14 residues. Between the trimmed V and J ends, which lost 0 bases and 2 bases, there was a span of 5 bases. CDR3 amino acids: CASSLTSPGNTIYF. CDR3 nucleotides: TGTGCCAGCAGCTTAACTAGTCCTGGAAACACCATATATTTT.

As DNA, the CDR3 is TGCAGTGCTAGAAGGCCGGGGGAATATGAAAAACTGTTTTTT. Its translation is CSARRPGEYEKLFF. This rearrangement joins TRBV20-1 to TRBJ1-4, with a tentative D call TRBD1 (5 bases). This CDR3 has 14 amino acids. V was trimmed by 2 bases and J by 6 bases, leaving 13 bases between them. The germline V gene has CDR1 DFQATT and CDR2 SNEGSKA (reference sequence).

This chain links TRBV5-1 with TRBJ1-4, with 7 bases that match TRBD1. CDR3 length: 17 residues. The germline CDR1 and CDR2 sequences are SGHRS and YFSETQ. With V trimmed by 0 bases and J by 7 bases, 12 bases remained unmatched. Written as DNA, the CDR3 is TGCGCCAGCAGCTTGGGACAGGGAGGCCACTTCGGTGAAAAACTGTTTTTT. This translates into CASSLGQGGHFGEKLFF. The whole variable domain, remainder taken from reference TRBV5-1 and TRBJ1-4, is KAGVTQTPRYLIKTRGQQVTLSCSPISGHRSVSWYQQTPGQGLQFLFEYFSETQRNKGNFPGRFSGRQFSNSRSEMNVSTLELGDSALYLCASSLGQGGHFGEKLFFGSGTQLSVL.

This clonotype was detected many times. As DNA, the CDR3 is TGCGCCAGCAGACTACGGGCACCAAATGGCTACACCTTC. Encoded protein: CASRLRAPNGYTF. The chain couples TRBV5-1 to TRBJ1-2; no definite D call. V was trimmed by 5 bases and J by 6 bases, leaving 14 bases between them. Germline values: CDR1 SGHRS, CDR2 YFSETQ. This CDR3 is 13 amino acids long.

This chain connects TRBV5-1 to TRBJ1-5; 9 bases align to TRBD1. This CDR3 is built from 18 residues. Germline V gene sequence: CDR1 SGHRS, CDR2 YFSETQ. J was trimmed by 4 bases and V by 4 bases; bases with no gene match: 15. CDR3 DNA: TGCGCCAGCAGCCCCTCGATAACAGGGGGCGCGAAGAATCAGCCCCAGCATTTT. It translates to CASSPSITGGAKNQPQHF.

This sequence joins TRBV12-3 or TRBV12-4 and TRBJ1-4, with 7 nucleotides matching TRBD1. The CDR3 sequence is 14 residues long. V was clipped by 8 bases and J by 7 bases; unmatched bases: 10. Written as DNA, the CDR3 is TGTGCCAGCTGCCTGAGAGGGGGCCTTGAAAAACTGTTTTTT. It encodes CASCLRGGLEKLFF.

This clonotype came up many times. The CDR3 here is CAIKDREVSSYNEQFF. The CDR3 coding sequence is TGTGCCATCAAGGACAGGGAGGTGAGCTCCTACAATGAGCAGTTCTTC. The chain recombines TRBV10-3 with TRBJ2-1; 8 nucleotides match TRBD1. CDR1 ENHRY and CDR2 SYGVKD come from the germline V gene. There are 16 residues in the CDR3. V lost 7 bases to trimming and J lost 0 bases; unmatched junction nucleotides: 8.

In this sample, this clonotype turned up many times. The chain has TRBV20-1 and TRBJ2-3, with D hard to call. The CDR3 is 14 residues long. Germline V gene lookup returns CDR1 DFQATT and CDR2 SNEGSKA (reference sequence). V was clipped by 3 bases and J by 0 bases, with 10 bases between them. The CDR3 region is CSARNDGSTDTQYF. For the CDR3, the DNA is TGCAGTGCTAGGAATGATGGTAGCACAGATACGCAGTATTTT.

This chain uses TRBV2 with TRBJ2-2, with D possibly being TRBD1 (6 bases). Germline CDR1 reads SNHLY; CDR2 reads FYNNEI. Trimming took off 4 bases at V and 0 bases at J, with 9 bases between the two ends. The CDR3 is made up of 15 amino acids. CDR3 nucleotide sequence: TGTGCCAGCAGTGCCGACAGGACGAACACCGGGGAGCTGTTTTTT. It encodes CASSADRTNTGELFF. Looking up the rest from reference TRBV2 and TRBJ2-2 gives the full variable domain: EPEVTQTPSHQVTQMGQEVILRCVPISNHLYFYWYRQILGQKVEFLVSFYNNEISEKSEIFDDQFSVERPDGSNFTLKIRSTKLEDSAMYFCASSADRTNTGELFFGEGSRLTVL.

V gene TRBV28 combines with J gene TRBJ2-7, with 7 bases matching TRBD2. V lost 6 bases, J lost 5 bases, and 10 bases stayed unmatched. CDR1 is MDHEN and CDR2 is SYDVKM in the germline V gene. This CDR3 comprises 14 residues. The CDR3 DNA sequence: TGTGCCAGCAGGCCGGGGGGAAATATACACGAGCAGTACGTC. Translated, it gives CASRPGGNIHEQYV.

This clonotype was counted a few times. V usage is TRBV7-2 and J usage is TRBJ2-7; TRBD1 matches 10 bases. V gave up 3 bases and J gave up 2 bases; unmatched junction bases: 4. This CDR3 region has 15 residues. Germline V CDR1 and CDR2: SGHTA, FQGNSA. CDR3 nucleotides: TGTGCCAGCAGCTTGGGGACAGGGGTGACCTACGAGCAGTACGTC. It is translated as CASSLGTGVTYEQYV.

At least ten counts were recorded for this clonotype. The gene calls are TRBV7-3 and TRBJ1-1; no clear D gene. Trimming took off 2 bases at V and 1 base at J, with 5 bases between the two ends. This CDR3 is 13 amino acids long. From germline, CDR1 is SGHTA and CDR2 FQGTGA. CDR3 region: CASSLQENTEAFF. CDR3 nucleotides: TGTGCCAGCAGCTTACAGGAGAACACTGAAGCTTTCTTT.

The CDR3 nucleotides are TGTGCCAGCAGTCGGACTAGCGGGGGGGCCACAGATACGCAGTATTTT. Amino acid sequence: CASSRTSGGATDTQYF. The rearrangement joins TRBV12-3 or TRBV12-4 to TRBJ2-3, with 15 bases matching TRBD2. Unmatched junction bases numbered 2, after V lost 5 bases and J lost 2 bases. CDR3 length equals 16 residues.

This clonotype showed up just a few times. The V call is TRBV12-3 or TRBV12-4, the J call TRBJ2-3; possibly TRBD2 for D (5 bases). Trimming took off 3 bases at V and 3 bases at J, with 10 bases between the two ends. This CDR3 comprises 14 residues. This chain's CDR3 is CASSFRTRTDTQYF. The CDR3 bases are TGTGCCAGCAGTTTCCGGACTCGGACAGATACGCAGTATTTT.

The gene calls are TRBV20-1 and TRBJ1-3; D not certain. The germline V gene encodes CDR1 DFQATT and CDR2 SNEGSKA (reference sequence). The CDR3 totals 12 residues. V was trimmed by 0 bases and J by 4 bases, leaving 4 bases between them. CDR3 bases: TGCAGTGCTAGAGATCCAGGAAACACCATATATTTT. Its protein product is CSARDPGNTIYF.